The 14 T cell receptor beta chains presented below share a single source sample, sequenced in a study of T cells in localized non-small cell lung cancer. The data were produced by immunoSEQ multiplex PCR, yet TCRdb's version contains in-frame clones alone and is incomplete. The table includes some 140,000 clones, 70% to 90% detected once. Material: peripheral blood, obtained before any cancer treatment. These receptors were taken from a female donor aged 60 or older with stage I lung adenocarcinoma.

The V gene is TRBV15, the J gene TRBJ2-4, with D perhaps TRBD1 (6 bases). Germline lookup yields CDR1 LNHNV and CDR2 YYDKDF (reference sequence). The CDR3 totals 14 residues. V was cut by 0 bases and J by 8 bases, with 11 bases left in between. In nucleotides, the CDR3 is TGTGCCACCAGCAGAGAGGGCAGGGGAGACATTCAGTACTTC. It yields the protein CATSREGRGDIQYF.

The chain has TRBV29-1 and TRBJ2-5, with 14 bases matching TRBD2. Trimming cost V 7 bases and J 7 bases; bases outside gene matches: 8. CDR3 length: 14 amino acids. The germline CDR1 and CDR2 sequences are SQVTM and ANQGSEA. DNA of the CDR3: TGCAGCGCCGTGGGACTAGCGGGAGTGCGGACCCAGTACTTC. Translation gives CSAVGLAGVRTQYF.

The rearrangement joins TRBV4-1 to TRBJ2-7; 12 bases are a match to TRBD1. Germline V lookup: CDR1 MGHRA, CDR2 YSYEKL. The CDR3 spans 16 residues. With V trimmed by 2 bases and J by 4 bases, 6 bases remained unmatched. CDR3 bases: TGCGCCAGCAGCCAACCCGGGACAGGGGGCACGTACGAGCAGTACTTC. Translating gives CASSQPGTGGTYEQYF.

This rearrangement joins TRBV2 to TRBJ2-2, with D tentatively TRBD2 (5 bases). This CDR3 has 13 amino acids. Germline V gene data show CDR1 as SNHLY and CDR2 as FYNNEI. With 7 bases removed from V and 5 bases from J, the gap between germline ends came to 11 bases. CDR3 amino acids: CASTRTPTGELFF. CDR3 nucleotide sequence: TGTGCCAGCACCCGGACTCCAACCGGGGAGCTGTTTTTT.

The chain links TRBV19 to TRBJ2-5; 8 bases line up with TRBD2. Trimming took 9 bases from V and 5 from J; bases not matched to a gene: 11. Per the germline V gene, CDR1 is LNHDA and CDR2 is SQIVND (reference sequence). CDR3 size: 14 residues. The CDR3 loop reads CASGGAGKQETQYF. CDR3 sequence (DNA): TGTGCCAGCGGGGGGGCAGGGAAACAGGAGACCCAGTACTTC. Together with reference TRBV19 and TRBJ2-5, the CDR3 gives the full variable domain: DGGITQSPKYLFRKEGQNVTLSCEQNLNHDAMYWYRQDPGQGLRLIYYSQIVNDFQKGDIAEGYSVSREKKESFPLTVTSAQKNPTAFYLCASGGAGKQETQYFGPGTRLLVL.

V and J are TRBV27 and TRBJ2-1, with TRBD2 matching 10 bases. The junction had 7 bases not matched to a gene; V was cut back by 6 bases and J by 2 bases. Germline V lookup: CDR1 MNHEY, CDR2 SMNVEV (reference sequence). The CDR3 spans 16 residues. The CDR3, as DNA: TGTGCCAGCAGATACTCTAGCGGGAGACCCTACAATGAGCAGTTCTTC. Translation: CASRYSSGRPYNEQFF.

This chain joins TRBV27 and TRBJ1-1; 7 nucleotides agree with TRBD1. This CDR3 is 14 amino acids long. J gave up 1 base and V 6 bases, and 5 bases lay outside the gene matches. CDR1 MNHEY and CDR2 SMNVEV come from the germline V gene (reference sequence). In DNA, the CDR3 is TGTGCCAGCAGACCTGGACAGGCGAACACTGAAGCTTTCTTT. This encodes CASRPGQANTEAFF.

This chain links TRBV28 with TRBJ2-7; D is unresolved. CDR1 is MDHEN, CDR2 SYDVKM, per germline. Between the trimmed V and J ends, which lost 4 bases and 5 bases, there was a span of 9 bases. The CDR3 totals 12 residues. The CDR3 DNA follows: TGTGCCAGCAGTTCCCCCCCCCACGAGCAGTACTTC. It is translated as CASSSPPHEQYF.

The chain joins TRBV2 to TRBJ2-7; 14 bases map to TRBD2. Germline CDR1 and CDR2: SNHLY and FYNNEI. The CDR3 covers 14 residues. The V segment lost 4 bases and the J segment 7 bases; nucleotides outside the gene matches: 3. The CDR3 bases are TGTGCCAGCAGTGGACTAGCGGGAGGGTCTGAGCAGTACTTC. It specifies CASSGLAGGSEQYF.

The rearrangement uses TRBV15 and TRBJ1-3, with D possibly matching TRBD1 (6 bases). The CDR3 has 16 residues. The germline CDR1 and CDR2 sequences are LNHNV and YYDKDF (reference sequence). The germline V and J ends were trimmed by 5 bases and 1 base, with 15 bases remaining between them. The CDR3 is CATSVTGRSSGNTIYF. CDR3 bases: TGTGCCACCAGCGTAACAGGGAGGTCTTCTGGAAACACCATATATTTT.

The CDR3 sequence is CASSERGEQYF. The CDR3 DNA is TGCGCCAGCAGTGAGCGTGGGGAGCAGTACTTC. This chain uses TRBV10-1 with TRBJ2-7; D remains ambiguous. The CDR3 covers 11 residues. The V gene's germline CDR1 is WNHNN and CDR2 SYGVQD (reference sequence). V was clipped by 2 bases and J by 7 bases, with 6 bases between them.

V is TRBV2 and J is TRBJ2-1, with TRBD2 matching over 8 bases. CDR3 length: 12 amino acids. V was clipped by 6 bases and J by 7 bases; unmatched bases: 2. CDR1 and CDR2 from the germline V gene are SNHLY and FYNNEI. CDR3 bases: TGTGCCAGCAGCCAGCGGGAGAATGAGCAGTTCTTC. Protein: CASSQRENEQFF.

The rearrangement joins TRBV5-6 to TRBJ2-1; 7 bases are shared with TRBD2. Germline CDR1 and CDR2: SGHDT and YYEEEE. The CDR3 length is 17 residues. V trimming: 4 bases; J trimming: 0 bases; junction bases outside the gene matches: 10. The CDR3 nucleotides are TGTGCCAGCAGCGAAACAAGACTAGCCCCCTCCTACAATGAGCAGTTCTTC. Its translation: CASSETRLAPSYNEQFF.

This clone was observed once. The CDR3 spells CASSLQGADTDTQYF. The CDR3 DNA sequence: TGTGCCAGCAGCTTGCAAGGCGCAGACACAGATACGCAGTATTTT. The rearrangement joins TRBV11-3 to TRBJ2-3; D unresolved. This CDR3 is 15 amino acids long. The V end was cut by 3 bases, the J end by 2 bases, with 12 bases between. Germline V gives CDR1 SGHNT, CDR2 YENEEA.